The 19 T cell receptor beta chains below were found in one sample sequenced in a study of blood T cell repertoires in COVID-19. Clones were read by immunoSEQ multiplex PCR, and TCRdb kept only the in-frame ones, dropping some. The sample holds approximately 190,000 clones, around four fifths seen once. The sample taken for sequencing was peripheral blood. The receptors originated from a middle-aged woman with acute or convalescent COVID-19.

In this sample, this clone turned up once. The J gene is TRBJ1-4, the V gene TRBV4-2, with D possibly TRBD1 on 5 matching bases. V was shortened by 4 bases and J by 8 bases, with 20 bases between the two germline ends. The CDR3 length is 16 residues. CDR1 and CDR2 (germline): LGHNA, YNFKEQ. The CDR3 sequence: CASSRSGGIQSEKLFF. The DNA of the CDR3 is TGTGCCAGCAGCCGTTCCGGGGGGATCCAATCCGAAAAACTGTTTTTT.

A single count supports this clone. V gene TRBV29-1 combines with J gene TRBJ2-7; 9 nucleotides align to TRBD2. Trimming took 4 bases from V and 1 from J; bases not matched to a gene: 8. From germline, CDR1 is SQVTM and CDR2 ANQGSEA. This CDR3 has 15 amino acids. As DNA, the CDR3 is TGCAGCGTTGTACTCAGCGGGAGGTCGTCCTACGAGCAGTACTTC. Protein sequence: CSVVLSGRSSYEQYF.

The chain combines TRBV20-1 with TRBJ2-1, with 9 bases matching TRBD2. The CDR3 totals 15 residues. Per germline, CDR1 DFQATT and CDR2 SNEGSKA (reference sequence). The V segment lost 3 bases and the J segment 4 bases; nucleotides outside the gene matches: 7. The CDR3 coding sequence is TGCAGTGCTAGTAAGGCGGGACTAGCTTACAATGAGCAGTTCTTC. Its protein is CSASKAGLAYNEQFF.

V and J are TRBV5-1 and TRBJ1-1; D perhaps matches TRBD1 (5 bases). The CDR3 consists of 14 residues. Per germline, CDR1 SGHRS and CDR2 YFSETQ. V was shortened by 1 base and J by 0 bases, with 7 bases between the two germline ends. The CDR3 bases are TGCGCCAGCAGCTTGTGGGGGGTGAACACTGAAGCTTTCTTT. Translated: CASSLWGVNTEAFF.

This clone showed up just a few times. The rearrangement joins TRBV5-1 to TRBJ1-5, with no clear D. This CDR3 region has 14 residues. With 0 bases removed from V and 6 bases from J, the gap between germline ends came to 10 bases. CDR1 SGHRS and CDR2 YFSETQ come from the germline V gene. CDR3 bases: TGCGCCAGCAGCTTGGGCGGGGTTAGTCAGCCCCAGCATTTT. It is translated as CASSLGGVSQPQHF.

CDR3 residues: CAWSVSGWAGNTIYF. The CDR3 nucleotides read TGTGCCTGGAGTGTGTCAGGCTGGGCTGGAAACACCATATATTTT. This rearrangement joins TRBV30 to TRBJ1-3; D gene uncertain. With 0 bases removed from V and 2 bases from J, the gap between germline ends came to 11 bases. Germline CDR1 reads GTSNPN; CDR2 reads SVGIG (reference sequence). The length of the CDR3 is 15 residues.

This clone was seen a few times. V is TRBV30 and J is TRBJ1-1, with 7 bases lining up with TRBD1. J lost 0 bases, V lost 2 bases, and 9 bases had no gene match. Germline CDR1 reads GTSNPN; CDR2 reads SVGIG (reference sequence). This CDR3 spans 16 amino acids. Here the CDR3 DNA reads TGTGCCTGGAGTCCAAACAGGGGAACTATGAACACTGAAGCTTTCTTT. Protein sequence: CAWSPNRGTMNTEAFF.

CDR3 amino acids: CASSHGLAGANLAKNIQYF. The DNA for the CDR3 is TGTGCCAGTAGTCACGGACTAGCGGGAGCGAATCTAGCCAAAAACATTCAGTACTTC. The chain combines TRBV19 with TRBJ2-4; the match to TRBD2 covers 13 bases. The CDR3 contains 19 residues. The junction had 10 bases not matched to a gene; V was cut back by 5 bases and J by 0 bases. The germline V gene encodes CDR1 LNHDA and CDR2 SQIVND (reference sequence).

The V gene is TRBV10-2, the J gene TRBJ2-7; D is perhaps TRBD1 (6 bases). The CDR3 is made up of 13 amino acids. Per the germline V gene, CDR1 is WSHSY and CDR2 is SAAADI. The V and J ends lost 3 bases and 6 bases respectively, with 12 bases between them. The CDR3 DNA reads TGCGCCAGCAGTGAAACAACGGACAGCGAGCAGTACTTC. Amino acids: CASSETTDSEQYF.

This clone appeared once. The chain carries TRBV5-1 and TRBJ2-1; no firm D call. Deletions cut 2 bases from V and 7 bases from J, with 13 bases between. Per the germline V gene, CDR1 is SGHRS and CDR2 is YFSETQ. This CDR3 has 14 amino acids. The CDR3 sequence: CASSFNYGSNEQFF. The CDR3, as DNA: TGCGCCAGCAGCTTCAACTACGGTTCGAATGAGCAGTTCTTC.

The chain recombines TRBV5-1 with TRBJ2-7, with D possibly matching TRBD2 (5 bases). Germline loops: CDR1 SGHRS, CDR2 YFSETQ. The CDR3 extends over 14 amino acids. V was clipped by 6 bases and J by 4 bases, with 17 bases between them. The CDR3 here is CASKERAAVYEQYF. CDR3 bases: TGCGCCAGCAAAGAGAGGGCTGCCGTTTACGAGCAGTACTTC.

The chain combines TRBV3-1 (or the pseudogene TRBV3-2) with TRBJ2-2; the match to TRBD2 covers 7 bases. Trimming took 7 bases from V and 6 from J; bases not matched to a gene: 17. This CDR3 region has 17 residues. CDR1 is LGHDT, CDR2 YNNKEL, per germline (reference sequence). The CDR3 nucleotides read TGTGCCAGCATCCCCATAAGGAATAGCGGGCTTCCCGGGGAGCTGTTTTTT. The encoded protein is CASIPIRNSGLPGELFF.

The CDR3 DNA reads TGTGCCAGCAGCTTGGGAGTAGCGGGAGTCAATGAGCAGTTCTTC. Encoded protein: CASSLGVAGVNEQFF. This chain links TRBV5-4 with TRBJ2-1; 9 bases map to TRBD2. This CDR3 contains 15 residues. The ends lost 0 bases at V and 6 bases at J; junction bases unmatched: 4. Germline V gene sequence: CDR1 SGHNT, CDR2 YYREEE (reference sequence).

V usage is TRBV11-1 and J usage is TRBJ1-4; 9 bases map to TRBD1. Germline V CDR1 and CDR2: SGHAT, FQDESV (reference sequence). The CDR3 covers 13 residues. Germline trimming cut 5 bases from V and 12 bases from J; bases unmatched to any gene: 7. Here the CDR3 reads CASSLSGQGELFF. The CDR3 DNA sequence: TGTGCCAGCAGCCTATCGGGACAGGGAGAACTGTTTTTT.

The chain carries TRBV7-9 and TRBJ1-3; D possibly corresponds to TRBD1 (6 bases). CDR3 length: 15 residues. V lost 5 bases and J 3 bases, leaving 14 bases between the germline ends. Germline CDR1 SEHNR, CDR2 FQNEAQ (reference sequence). The CDR3 sequence: CASSITQGNGNTIYF. The CDR3 DNA reads as TGTGCCAGCAGCATAACCCAGGGGAATGGAAACACCATATATTTT.

The CDR3 DNA reads TGCGCCAGCAGCCAACTCGACAGGGGGCTAGAGACCCAGTACTTC. Amino acids: CASSQLDRGLETQYF. The chain carries TRBV4-1 and TRBJ2-5; 10 positions agree with TRBD1. The germline CDR1 and CDR2 sequences are MGHRA and YSYEKL. Trimming at V came to 2 bases and at J to 4 bases, leaving 4 bases not matched to a gene. The CDR3 runs to 15 residues.

This clone has only one observation. One end of the junction varies from germline; a read error may be responsible. This chain connects TRBV7-2 to TRBJ2-1; maybe TRBD2 (6 bases). CDR1 and CDR2 from the germline V gene are SGHTA and FQGNSA. The CDR3 is 16 residues long. The DNA for the CDR3 is TGTGCCAGCAGCCCCGTGTCCGGGTCCGCTTCCAGCGGGTGGGTCTTC. Encoded protein: CASSPVSGSASSGWVF.

V and J are TRBV6-6 and TRBJ1-5, with D possibly being TRBD1 (6 bases). The germline V gene encodes CDR1 MNHNY and CDR2 SVGAGI (reference sequence). The CDR3 is made up of 15 amino acids. Trimming stripped 7 bases from V and 6 bases from J, with 19 bases between. The CDR3 DNA reads TGTGCCAGCACCATACCGGGACAAAGTGTTCAGCCCCAGCATTTT. It specifies CASTIPGQSVQPQHF.

The genes are TRBV27 and TRBJ1-2; D unresolved. The V gene's germline CDR1 is MNHEY and CDR2 SMNVEV (reference sequence). The V end lost 3 bases, the J end lost 5 bases, and 16 bases lay between the germline ends. This CDR3 comprises 15 residues. The CDR3 DNA follows: TGTGCCAGCAGTTTCGCCCCAGCGGAGAGGTATGGCTACACCTTC. It yields the protein CASSFAPAERYGYTF.